This T cell receptor beta chain was observed in a study of CD8+ T cells in alopecia areata. Treatment reported: oral pan-JAK inhibitor, 5-10 mg twice daily. Sequencing templates came from extracted RNA that was reverse transcribed into cDNA. Using immunoSEQ multiplex PCR, the repertoire was profiled, and TCRdb retains in-frame clones only, with some absent. The table records 270,000 or so clones, 58% of them present only once. Germline lookup yields CDR1 GTSNPN and CDR2 SVGIG (reference sequence). The V end was cut by 0 bases, the J end by 11 bases, with 20 bases between. The CDR3 contains 15 residues.

The sequence was obtained from a human donor with alopecia areata. The sequencing used CD4+ T cells sorted from blood, collected at week 24, from a patient treated with tofacitinib. The V and J genes are TRBV30 and TRBJ1-5, with D possibly being TRBD1 (6 bases). The chain's CDR3 is CAWSVLRQGPESQHF. CDR3 nucleotide sequence: TGTGCCTGGAGTGTACTGAGGCAGGGGCCTGAGTCCCAGCATTTT.